This TCR beta chain was profiled in a study of cytomegalovirus exposure and HLA in healthy donors. CDR3 size: 14 residues. CDR1 and CDR2 from the germline V gene are GTSNPN and SVGIG (reference sequence). The V end was cut by 2 bases, the J end by 2 bases, with 12 bases between. This clone was seen only once. Its specificity is not known. TCRdb keeps only in-frame clones here, not all; method: immunoSEQ multiplex PCR. The sample records 99,000 or so clones, roughly 86% being singletons. From the approximately 120-subject validation cohort, which was separate from the roughly 680-subject first cohort, the donors were drawn. Overall study findings and caveats: Researchers counted around 170 TCR beta chains as cytomegalovirus-associated.

The chain uses TRBV30 and TRBJ2-5; no clear D gene. The material sequenced was PBMCs. This TCR was sampled from a woman under 30 in good health and CMV-seropositive. The CDR3 sequence is CAWSLVPLQETQYF. The CDR3 DNA sequence: TGTGCCTGGAGTCTGGTCCCCCTACAAGAGACCCAGTACTTC. Looking up the rest from reference TRBV30 and TRBJ2-5 gives the full variable domain: SQTIHQWPATLVQPVGSPLSLECTVEGTSNPNLYWYRQAAGRGLQLLFYSVGIGQISSEVPQNLSASRPQDRQFILSSKKLLLSDSGFYLCAWSLVPLQETQYFGPGTRLLVL.